This entry concerns a single TCR beta chain. The target of this receptor is not known. Nothing much larger sits one base from this clone, and base qualities are not available. Healthy HIV-negative adults with no recently reported acute infections or vaccinations were included as donors. Every donor was a Caucasian adult living in Nashville, Tennessee, USA. Magnetic negative selection was used to enrich CD4+ T cells, after which naive cells were positively selected on CD45RA and the negative fraction became the memory subset. After blood collection by leukapheresis, PBMCs were isolated using Ficoll-Histopaque density gradient centrifugation and then cryopreserved in the vapor phase of liquid nitrogen. Analytical flow cytometry was used to check the purity and quantity of every magnetically sorted T cell population. From each sorted fraction, genomic DNA was isolated and quantified by UV absorbance on a Nanodrop 2000c.

The entry originates in a study of shared clonotypes between healthy human individuals (dated by TCRdb to 2020 to 2021). For the study in its entirety: The cohort comprised a couple of women and a few men aged 18 to 49 years. Per donor, leukapheresis produced somewhere between about 0.9 and 9.5 billion PBMCs. To estimate repertoire size and how much clonotype sharing occurs between individuals, the study deeply sequenced the blood TCR repertoires of 4 to 6 healthy adults. To increase sequencing depth and limit assay-specific biases, different laboratories used diverse techniques to prepare libraries and sequence TCR repertoires. For each donor, CD4 naive and CD4 memory were each run on three plates, CD8 naive on two plates, and CD8 memory on one plate.

Using the deep immunoSEQ assay, TCR CDR3 regions were amplified from genomic DNA by multiplex PCR. Extracted genomic DNA from each cell subset was distributed evenly across all wells of several immunoSEQ 96-well plates, and each plate was treated as a replicate. For sorted subsets, approximately 0.2 ug of genomic DNA, equivalent to roughly 30,000 T cell genomes, went into each replicate PCR. Purified libraries were quantified with a Qubit 3.0 fluorometer, sized on a Bioanalyzer 2100, and re-quantified with the KAPA Library Quantification kit. Each immunoSEQ 96-well plate was sequenced on its own single-read 150-cycle Illumina NextSeq 550 flow cell. For the original study's pipeline: Because only junctional sequences without quality scores were contained in the immunoSEQ output, filtering matching that applied to full-length reads could not be performed. To assign V/J genes and CDR3, sequences were annotated using PyIR, a Python wrapper for IgBLAST v1.9, with IMGT germline references. Reads with weak V/J assignments (E-value above 1e-6), missing CDR3, stop codons, out-of-frame junctions, or ambiguous translated residues were removed. V3J clonotypes were defined as sequences sharing an identical inferred V gene, J gene, and CDR3 amino acid sequence. Percentage overlap between repertoires was computed as shared unique clonotypes divided by the size of the smaller repertoire. RTK rarefaction, the Chao1 estimator, and Recon v2.1 estimates of unobserved clonotypes were used to assess repertoire richness. OLGA was used to compute generation probabilities for all TCRbeta clonotypes that the gDNA method yielded from a handful of donors. TCRdb stores this immuneACCESS table with in-frame sequences only. Part of the clones is absent; in the studies checked, under half of the shortfall reflects unresolved V genes, and no reason is known for the rest. That table furnishes V, J and clone size, whereas the DNA furnished D and trimming. This sample gives 740,000 or so clones in total; roughly 73% of them show up just once. The top ten clonotypes cover around 2% of the sample.

On the study overall, not on this receptor specifically: Sharing across several donors was observed for approximately 4.6% of naive CD4, around 3.5% of naive CD8, about 2.5% of memory CD4, and about 0.4% of memory CD8 clonotypes. Sampling was restricted to blood, and TCR repertoires in tissues likely differ from the TCR repertoires found in blood. Rarefaction of sorted-subset datasets indicated incomplete sequencing despite the large sequencing depth. Naive subsets generally had larger estimated clonotype richness than memory subsets did. Compared with non-shared clonotypes, the clonotypes found in all four sorted-subset donors had higher generation probabilities. Based on pairwise subsampling, the degree of clonotype sharing among donors was expected to be affected by sequencing depth. The small number of donors limited the genetic and exposure-history diversity represented.

The CDR3 holds 13 amino acids from the cysteine to the phenylalanine. The retained sequence is limited to the CDR3, 39 bases, with the frame set at the first base. V loses 6 bases, J loses 5 bases, and the germline ends lie 10 bases apart. Based on the germline V gene, the CDR1 and CDR2 sequences are KGHSH and LQKENI. This TCR was recovered from a woman aged 25 to 39 in good health. The sequencing sample was made of memory CD4+ T cells sorted from blood. Taken with the paper, the label for cell subset or site translates to: CD45RA-negative fraction. Recombination linked TRBV18 to TRBJ1-4, with a tentative D gene TRBD1 over 5 matching bases. The DNA reads as follows: TGTGCCAGCTCTGTCAGGGTCAATGAAAAACTGTTTTTT. This yields the protein CASSVRVNEKLFF.